Below, 32 T cell receptor beta chains from the same sample are listed, as sequenced in a study of cytomegalovirus exposure and HLA in healthy donors. The PCR contained 60 Vbeta and 13 Jbeta primers. Method: immunoSEQ multiplex PCR; TCRdb's copy keeps in-frame clones and lacks some. The data hold roughly 120,000 clones, with around 86% observed a single time. Sequencing was performed on PBMCs. Every receptor here comes from a middle-aged man in good health and CMV-seronegative.

The chain employs TRBV29-1 and TRBJ1-1; D gene unclear. This CDR3 has 11 amino acids. Trimming stripped 6 bases from V and 0 bases from J, with 5 bases between. Germline CDR1 and CDR2: SQVTM and ANQGSEA. Here the CDR3 reads CSVIMNTEAFF. The CDR3 region has the DNA TGCAGCGTAATTATGAACACTGAAGCTTTCTTT. Using reference TRBV29-1 and TRBJ1-1 for the parts outside the CDR3, the full variable domain is SAVISQKPSRDICQRGTSLTIQCQVDSQVTMMFWYRQQPGQSLTLIATANQGSEATYESGFVIDKFPISRPNLTFSTLTVSNMSPEDSSIYLCSVIMNTEAFFGQGTRLTVV.

The chain recombines TRBV9 with TRBJ1-1, with D unclear. The CDR3 is 14 residues long. The germline V gene encodes CDR1 SGDLS and CDR2 YYNGEE. V lost 4 bases and J 1 base, leaving 11 bases between the germline ends. CDR3 DNA: TGTGCCAGCAGCAGAGGCGGAGGGAACACTGAAGCTTTCTTT. Amino acids: CASSRGGGNTEAFF.

The chain recombines TRBV14 with TRBJ1-1, with D hard to call. CDR1 and CDR2 from the germline V gene are SGHDN and FVKESK. The CDR3 runs to 14 residues. Trimming shortened V by 5 bases and J by 0 bases, and 10 bases separated the two germline ends. The DNA of the CDR3 is TGTGCCAGCAGCGCCGAGCTAATGAACACTGAAGCTTTCTTT. It is translated as CASSAELMNTEAFF.

The genes are TRBV5-8 and TRBJ1-2; 9 nucleotides agree with TRBD1. Germline V lookup: CDR1 SGHTS, CDR2 YDEGEE. The CDR3 sequence is 15 residues long. Germline trimming cut 4 bases from V and 4 bases from J; bases unmatched to any gene: 8. The CDR3 is CASSQDRGDLYGYTF. The CDR3 DNA reads as TGTGCCAGCAGCCAGGACAGGGGAGATCTCTATGGCTACACCTTC.

The chain is built from TRBV7-6 and TRBJ1-5; D not certain. The germline V gene has CDR1 SGHVS and CDR2 FNYEAQ. The CDR3 is 15 amino acids. V was shortened by 0 bases and J by 3 bases, with 9 bases between the two germline ends. CDR3 sequence: CASSLADGDNQPQHF. CDR3 DNA: TGTGCCAGCAGCTTAGCCGACGGAGACAATCAGCCCCAGCATTTT.

The DNA for the CDR3 is TGTGCCAGCAGCGTCGACAGGGGGGGCTCCTACAATGAGCAGTTCTTC. It codes for CASSVDRGGSYNEQFF. V usage is TRBV7-2 and J usage is TRBJ2-1; 9 positions agree with TRBD1. Losses at the gene ends were 5 bases for V and 0 bases for J; bases not matched to a gene: 5. The length of the CDR3 is 16 residues. Germline assignment: CDR1 SGHTA and CDR2 FQGNSA.

V usage is TRBV9 and J usage is TRBJ2-7, with unresolved D. The CDR3 totals 15 residues. Germline V gene lookup returns CDR1 SGDLS and CDR2 YYNGEE. Between the trimmed V and J ends, which lost 0 bases and 3 bases, there was a span of 13 bases. CDR3: CASSVATTSYYEQYF. The DNA for the CDR3 is TGTGCCAGCAGCGTAGCTACGACATCCTACTACGAGCAGTACTTC.

The V and J genes are TRBV4-1 and TRBJ2-5, with 7 bases lining up with TRBD2. Germline assignment: CDR1 MGHRA and CDR2 YSYEKL. The CDR3 has 15 amino acids. The V and J ends lost 1 base and 4 bases, in that order; junction bases with no gene match: 6. The CDR3 protein is CASSQASGGGETQYF. As DNA, the CDR3 is TGCGCCAGCAGCCAAGCTTCGGGGGGTGGAGAGACCCAGTACTTC.

This chain links TRBV6-5 with TRBJ2-3; 7 bases are a match to TRBD1. The V gene's germline CDR1 is MNHEY and CDR2 SVGAGI. The CDR3 is 14 residues long. Trimming cost V 6 bases and J 2 bases; bases outside gene matches: 5. The CDR3 loop reads CASSKTGSTDTQYF. DNA for the CDR3: TGTGCCAGCAGCAAGACAGGGTCCACAGATACGCAGTATTTT.

The rearrangement links TRBV4-3 to TRBJ2-7, with 9 bases aligning to TRBD1. The J segment lost 2 bases and the V segment lost 1 base, leaving 6 bases of the junction unmatched. The CDR3 extends over 16 amino acids. Germline V gene sequence: CDR1 LGHNA, CDR2 YSLEER. CDR3 in amino acids: CASSQGLTGGTYEQYF. The CDR3, as DNA: TGCGCCAGCAGCCAAGGGTTGACAGGGGGTACCTACGAGCAGTACTTC.

The V call is TRBV30, the J call TRBJ2-6, with D unclear. The CDR3 is made up of 14 amino acids. V was trimmed by 2 bases and J by 0 bases, leaving 5 bases between them. CDR1 and CDR2 (germline): GTSNPN, SVGIG (reference sequence). In nucleotides, the CDR3 is TGTGCCTGGAGTTTCAGCTCTGGGGCCAACGTCCTGACTTTC. Residues: CAWSFSSGANVLTF.

The chain has TRBV7-2 and TRBJ1-4; no firm D call. There are 11 residues in the CDR3. CDR1 is SGHTA, CDR2 FQGNSA, per germline. Trimming stripped 3 bases from V and 16 bases from J, with 12 bases between. The CDR3 is CASSLGERPFF. CDR3 DNA sequence: TGTGCCAGCAGCTTGGGAGAAAGACCGTTTTTT.

In this sample, this clone turned up once. The J gene is TRBJ1-1, the V gene TRBV6-5; no reliable D call. With 6 bases removed from V and 3 bases from J, the gap between germline ends came to 14 bases. The CDR3 has 14 amino acids. The V gene's germline CDR1 is MNHEY and CDR2 SVGAGI. For the CDR3, the DNA is TGTGCCAGCAGCCTTGCAGGAGGATACACTGAAGCTTTCTTT. Protein product: CASSLAGGYTEAFF.

This chain uses TRBV29-1 with TRBJ1-1, with 8 bases aligning to TRBD1. The germline CDR1 and CDR2 sequences are SQVTM and ANQGSEA. After removal of 7 bases from V and 2 bases from J, the junction contained 3 bases not matched to a gene. CDR3 length equals 12 residues. The CDR3 sequence: CSAGQGNTEAFF. CDR3 in DNA: TGCAGCGCTGGACAGGGAAACACTGAAGCTTTCTTT.

The chain employs TRBV28 and TRBJ2-4, with TRBD1 identical over 8 bases. The CDR3 covers 16 residues. Germline assignment: CDR1 MDHEN and CDR2 SYDVKM. Trimming at V came to 4 bases and at J to 6 bases, leaving 11 bases not matched to a gene. The CDR3 reads CASSWQGASGRNIQYF. DNA of the CDR3: TGTGCCAGCAGTTGGCAGGGGGCGAGCGGTCGAAACATTCAGTACTTC.

This chain joins TRBV4-1 and TRBJ2-7; D perhaps matches TRBD2 (7 bases). Trimming cost V 3 bases and J 1 base, with 16 bases left between them. Per germline, CDR1 MGHRA and CDR2 YSYEKL. The length of the CDR3 is 16 residues. CDR3 in amino acids: CASSQGAGGLSYEQYF. The CDR3 nucleotides are TGCGCCAGCAGCCAGGGGGCCGGGGGGTTGTCCTACGAGCAGTACTTC.

This clone was detected only once. This rearrangement joins TRBV29-1 to TRBJ2-7; 8 nucleotides agree with TRBD1. V dropped 6 bases and J dropped 1; count of bases not matched to a gene: 5. Germline V gene lookup returns CDR1 SQVTM and CDR2 ANQGSEA. CDR3 size: 13 residues. DNA of the CDR3: TGCAGCGTAGGACAGGGCCTTTCCTACGAGCAGTACTTC. This codes for CSVGQGLSYEQYF.

The chain recombines TRBV25-1 with TRBJ1-2; TRBD1 is a possible D gene (6 bases). V was shortened by 5 bases and J by 8 bases, with 12 bases between the two germline ends. Germline V gene data show CDR1 as MGHDK and CDR2 as SYGVNS. CDR3 size: 12 residues. CDR3 sequence: CASSRGAQGYTF. The CDR3 nucleotides read TGTGCCAGCAGTCGGGGGGCGCAAGGCTACACCTTC.

The chain has TRBV9 and TRBJ1-1; perhaps TRBD1 as D (5 bases). There are 13 residues in the CDR3. V lost 4 bases and J 7 bases, leaving 14 bases between the germline ends. Germline CDR1 is SGDLS and CDR2 is YYNGEE. The CDR3 region has the DNA TGTGCCAGCAGCTCTAGATACGGGGGTGAAGCTTTCTTT. Translation gives CASSSRYGGEAFF. Full variable domain (remainder filled in from reference TRBV9 and TRBJ1-1): DSGVTQTPKHLITATGQRVTLRCSPRSGDLSVYWYQQSLDQGLQFLIQYYNGEERAKGNILERFSAQQFPDLHSELNLSSLELGDSALYFCASSSRYGGEAFFGQGTRLTVV.

This chain joins TRBV5-4 and TRBJ1-4, with a tentative D call TRBD1 (6 bases). There are 18 residues in the CDR3. The V gene lost 4 bases and the J gene lost 0 bases, with 19 bases spanning the gap. Germline loops: CDR1 SGHNT, CDR2 YYREEE (reference sequence). The CDR3 reads CASSRTGRGRATNEKLFF. As DNA, the CDR3 is TGTGCCAGCAGCCGAACTGGCAGGGGAAGAGCAACTAATGAAAAACTGTTTTTT. The full variable domain, completed using reference TRBV5-4 and TRBJ1-4, is ETGVTQSPTHLIKTRGQQVTLRCSSQSGHNTVSWYQQALGQGPQFIFQYYREEENGRGNFPPRFSGLQFPNYSSELNVNALELDDSALYLCASSRTGRGRATNEKLFFGSGTQLSVL.

In this sample, this clone turned up once. The V gene is TRBV28, the J gene TRBJ2-5, with a weak D call TRBD2 (5 bases). Germline lookup yields CDR1 MDHEN and CDR2 SYDVKM. The CDR3 loop spans 15 amino acids. V lost 6 bases and J lost 4, with 18 bases in between. CDR3 residues: CASRSPLGGGETQYF. As DNA, the CDR3 is TGTGCCAGCAGGTCGCCACTTGGAGGAGGAGAGACCCAGTACTTC.

The rearrangement joins TRBV7-9 to TRBJ1-2, with D possibly being TRBD1 (6 bases). This CDR3 contains 12 residues. Germline V gives CDR1 SEHNR, CDR2 FQNEAQ (reference sequence). The V end was cut by 1 base, the J end by 7 bases, with 7 bases between. The CDR3 region is CASSLEQGGYTF. Here the CDR3 DNA reads TGTGCCAGCAGCTTAGAACAGGGTGGCTACACCTTC.

This chain links TRBV7-3 with TRBJ2-3; D perhaps matches TRBD1 (5 bases). With 0 bases removed from V and 3 bases from J, the gap between germline ends came to 10 bases. The CDR3 is 15 residues long. Germline loops: CDR1 SGHTA, CDR2 FQGTGA. This CDR3 reads CASSLTSAGTDTQYF. The DNA for the CDR3 is TGTGCCAGCAGCTTAACGTCGGCAGGGACAGATACGCAGTATTTT. The full variable domain, rest sourced from reference TRBV7-3 and TRBJ2-3, is GAGVSQTPSNKVTEKGKYVELRCDPISGHTALYWYRQSLGQGPEFLIYFQGTGAADDSGLPNDRFFAVRPEGSVSTLKIQRTERGDSAVYLCASSLTSAGTDTQYFGPGTRLTVL.

This clone was observed a handful of times. The chain carries TRBV29-1 and TRBJ2-3, with 7 bases that match TRBD2. Germline CDR1 is SQVTM and CDR2 is ANQGSEA. The CDR3 extends over 14 amino acids. The CDR3 nucleotides read TGCAGTTCTTCAGGCGGGAGAAGCACAGATACGCAGTATTTT. Translating it yields CSSSGGRSTDTQYF.

This clone came up a few times. J is TRBJ2-7 and V is TRBV5-1, with a tentative D call TRBD1 (5 bases). CDR1 and CDR2 from the germline V gene are SGHRS and YFSETQ. V gave up 0 bases and J gave up 2 bases, with 9 bases separating them. The length of the CDR3 is 14 residues. CDR3 region: CASSLDSRAYEQYF. The DNA for the CDR3 is TGCGCCAGCAGCTTGGATAGCAGGGCCTACGAGCAGTACTTC.

The genes are TRBV6-5 and TRBJ2-1; TRBD2 aligns across 7 bases. J was trimmed by 16 bases and V by 4 bases; bases with no gene match: 10. The germline V gene has CDR1 MNHEY and CDR2 SVGAGI. The CDR3 has 12 residues. The CDR3 loop is CASSSFAGVLFF. CDR3 nucleotide sequence: TGTGCCAGCAGTTCCTTTGCGGGGGTCCTTTTCTTC.

CDR3 bases: TGTGCCAGCAGTATAGGACAGGGTTCAGATACGCAGTATTTT. Translation gives CASSIGQGSDTQYF. The chain uses TRBV5-4 and TRBJ2-3, with 8 bases identical to TRBD1. The germline gives CDR1 SGHNT, CDR2 YYREEE (reference sequence). This CDR3 has 14 amino acids. The V and J ends lost 5 bases and 4 bases, in that order; junction bases with no gene match: 6.

The chain has TRBV28 and TRBJ2-4; 9 nucleotides agree with TRBD1. Germline V gene lookup returns CDR1 MDHEN and CDR2 SYDVKM. The trim removed 3 bases at V and 3 bases at J, leaving 9 bases unmatched. The CDR3 loop spans 17 amino acids. The CDR3: CASSFVGQGWGKNIQYF. The CDR3 DNA is TGTGCCAGCAGTTTTGTTGGACAGGGGTGGGGCAAAAACATTCAGTACTTC.

The chain carries TRBV6-1 and TRBJ1-5, with 8 nucleotides matching TRBD1. The J segment lost 4 bases and the V segment lost 3 bases, leaving 14 bases of the junction unmatched. Germline CDR1 reads MNHNS; CDR2 reads SASEGT. The CDR3 extends over 18 amino acids. CDR3 coding DNA: TGTGCCAGCAGTGATCCTCCGCGTGGCAGGGGGCAAAATCAGCCCCAGCATTTT. It specifies CASSDPPRGRGQNQPQHF.

This sequence joins TRBV7-9 and TRBJ1-3; D not resolved. Germline values: CDR1 SEHNR, CDR2 FQNEAQ (reference sequence). This CDR3 has 12 residues. V lost 4 bases to trimming and J lost 7 bases, with 8 bases between them. CDR3 coding DNA: TGTGCCAGCAGCTCCAACGGGAACACCATATATTTT. Its protein is CASSSNGNTIYF.

The V gene is TRBV30, the J gene TRBJ1-2; maybe TRBD1 (6 bases). V lost 3 bases to trimming and J lost 4 bases, with 6 bases between them. This CDR3 region has 11 residues. Looked up from germline, CDR1 is GTSNPN and CDR2 is SVGIG (reference sequence). The CDR3 loop is CAWRDSYGYTF. The CDR3 bases are TGTGCCTGGAGGGACAGCTATGGCTACACCTTC.

This rearrangement joins TRBV15 to TRBJ1-1, with a possible D match to TRBD1 (5 bases). The V and J ends lost 0 bases and 1 base respectively, with 12 bases between them. This CDR3 has 16 residues. Per the germline V gene, CDR1 is LNHNV and CDR2 is YYDKDF (reference sequence). The CDR3 DNA reads TGTGCCACCAGCAGAGATCGGCCGGACAAGAACACTGAAGCTTTCTTT. Its translation: CATSRDRPDKNTEAFF.